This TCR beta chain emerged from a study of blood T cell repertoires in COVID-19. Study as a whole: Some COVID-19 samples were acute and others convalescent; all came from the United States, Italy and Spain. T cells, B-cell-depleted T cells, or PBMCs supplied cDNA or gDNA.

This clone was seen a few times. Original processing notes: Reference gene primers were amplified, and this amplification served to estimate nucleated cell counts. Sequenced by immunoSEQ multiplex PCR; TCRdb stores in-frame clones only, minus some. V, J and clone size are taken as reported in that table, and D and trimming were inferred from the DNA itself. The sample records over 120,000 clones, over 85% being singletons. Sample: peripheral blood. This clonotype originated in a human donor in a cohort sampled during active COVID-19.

The CDR3 nucleotides are TGCGCCAGCAGCCACTGGACAGGTTCCTCCTACGAGCAGTACTTC. Translated, it gives CASSHWTGSSYEQYF. J is TRBJ2-7 and V is TRBV4-1, with TRBD1 matching over 7 bases. V was clipped by 3 bases and J by 0 bases; unmatched bases: 5. CDR1 and CDR2 (germline): MGHRA, YSYEKL. This CDR3 has 15 amino acids.